These T cell receptor beta chains were read from a single sample in a study of blood T cell repertoires in COVID-19. The method was immunoSEQ multiplex PCR; TCRdb's version includes in-frame clones alone and lacks a portion of them. The table includes about 61,000 clones, roughly 87% detected once. Sequences were obtained from peripheral blood. The receptors were gathered from a man aged 80 or over in a cohort sampled during active COVID-19. Each CDR3 is given with its conserved first and last residue.

TRBV18 CASSPRTGLADRTDTQYF
TRBV5-4 CASSLAGGLVETQYF
TRBV3-1/TRBV3-2 CASNPSGGNTIYF
TRBV7-7 CASSLDTTGELFF
TRBV19 CASSILPGIGHEQYF
TRBV27 CASSLIQPNTEAFF
TRBV10-1 CASSPRGQGAREQYF
TRBV6-5 CASSLGQGTTGELFF
TRBV4-2 CASSQDLNRDNSPLHF
TRBV3-1/TRBV3-2 CASSQGGTGTYNSPLHF